Presented here are 23 T cell receptor beta chains from one specimen sequenced in a study of blood T cell repertoires in COVID-19 (dated by TCRdb to 2019 to 2021). Library prep was done by the immunoSEQ multiplex PCR assay. The immuneACCESS repertoire file appears here via TCRdb, limited to in-frame rearrangements. These files lack a portion of the clones; in checked studies, under half of the deficit traces to unresolved V genes, and the cause of the others is not known. The sample yields about 300,000 clones; approximately 86% were counted once. The leading ten clones occupy about 2% of the sample. The source material was peripheral blood. These receptors all stem from a man between 18 and 35 years old with active or convalescent COVID-19.

The chain combines TRBV5-1 with TRBJ1-1; 7 bases map to TRBD1. V gave up 0 bases and J gave up 4 bases; unmatched junction bases: 3. In germline, CDR1 is SGHRS, CDR2 YFSETQ. The CDR3 consists of 14 residues. This CDR3 reads CASSLAGGTTEAFF. CDR3 in DNA: TGCGCCAGCAGCTTGGCAGGGGGGACCACTGAAGCTTTCTTT.

The rearrangement uses TRBV7-8 and TRBJ2-1; D perhaps matches TRBD2 (5 bases). This CDR3 is 14 amino acids long. V was shortened by 2 bases and J by 7 bases, with 12 bases between the two germline ends. Germline lookup yields CDR1 SGHVS and CDR2 FQNEAQ. CDR3 nucleotides: TGTGCCAGCAGCTTAAGGAGGACGGGTAATGAGCAGTTCTTC. Translation: CASSLRRTGNEQFF.

The chain recombines TRBV9 with TRBJ2-2, with D hard to call. Germline V gene data show CDR1 as SGDLS and CDR2 as YYNGEE. The CDR3 runs to 17 residues. V was trimmed by 3 bases and J by 0 bases, leaving 15 bases between them. CDR3 nucleotides: TGTGCCAGCAGCGCCCCTCGTGGCGGATCGAACACCGGGGAGCTGTTTTTT. Translating gives CASSAPRGGSNTGELFF.

The chain carries TRBV29-1 and TRBJ2-7; D is perhaps TRBD2 (7 bases). The CDR3 has 12 amino acids. CDR1 and CDR2 (germline): SQVTM, ANQGSEA. V shed 6 bases and J shed 6 bases, with 15 bases lying between them. This CDR3 reads CSVLGGGLEQYF. In DNA form, the CDR3 reads TGCAGCGTCCTGGGGGGGGGCCTCGAGCAGTACTTC.

The V gene is TRBV6-2 or TRBV6-3, the J gene TRBJ2-5; D is ambiguous. The CDR3 is 14 amino acids. Trimming stripped 3 bases from V and 4 bases from J, with 12 bases between. Per germline, CDR1 MNHEY and CDR2 SVGEGT. The CDR3: CASSYVQVGETQYF. CDR3 DNA sequence: TGTGCCAGCAGTTATGTCCAGGTCGGAGAGACCCAGTACTTC.

In its sample, this clone was seen once. The V call is TRBV5-1, the J call TRBJ2-7, with no clear D. Germline V gene lookup returns CDR1 SGHRS and CDR2 YFSETQ. Trimming cost V 0 bases and J 1 base, with 11 bases left between them. CDR3 length: 15 amino acids. The CDR3 coding sequence is TGCGCCAGCAGCTTGGATTTCCGCGTATCCTACGAGCAGTACTTC. Its translation is CASSLDFRVSYEQYF.

The chain carries TRBV24-1 and TRBJ2-1; 11 positions match TRBD2. This CDR3 region has 14 residues. V shed 6 bases and J 7 bases; nucleotides not matched to a gene: 4. Germline V gene sequence: CDR1 KGHDR, CDR2 SFDVKD. CDR3: CATSTSGRGNEQFF. CDR3 bases: TGTGCCACCAGTACTAGCGGGAGAGGTAATGAGCAGTTCTTC.

V gene TRBV19 combines with J gene TRBJ2-1; TRBD2 aligns across 16 bases. The germline V gene has CDR1 LNHDA and CDR2 SQIVND (reference sequence). J gave up 8 bases and V 5 bases, and 3 bases lay outside the gene matches. This CDR3 has 15 amino acids. CDR3 in DNA: TGTGCCAGTAGTGTGGGACTAGCGGGGGGGCATGAGCAGTTCTTC. It encodes CASSVGLAGGHEQFF.

The chain joins TRBV6-5 to TRBJ1-2, with 7 bases aligning to TRBD1. Looked up from germline, CDR1 is MNHEY and CDR2 is SVGAGI. The CDR3 sequence is 15 residues long. Unmatched junction bases numbered 3, after V lost 0 bases and J lost 2 bases. In DNA form, the CDR3 reads TGTGCCAGCAGTTACTCGGGACAGAGAAACTATGGCTACACCTTC. Amino acid sequence: CASSYSGQRNYGYTF.

J is TRBJ1-1 and V is TRBV5-1; D uncertain. V lost 0 bases and J lost 6, with 12 bases in between. The CDR3 extends over 14 amino acids. Looked up from germline, CDR1 is SGHRS and CDR2 is YFSETQ. The CDR3 coding sequence is TGCGCCAGCAGCTTGGGTCAGGATCGCGCTGAAGCTTTCTTT. Amino acid sequence: CASSLGQDRAEAFF.

V and J are TRBV15 and TRBJ1-1; unclear D gene. The CDR3 is 11 amino acids. V was shortened by 7 bases and J by 7 bases, with 10 bases between the two germline ends. CDR1 and CDR2 from the germline V gene are LNHNV and YYDKDF (reference sequence). The CDR3 sequence is CATTGAGEAFF. For the CDR3, the DNA is TGTGCCACCACAGGAGCGGGTGAAGCTTTCTTT.

This chain links TRBV4-3 with TRBJ2-1; possibly TRBD1 for D (5 bases). The length of the CDR3 is 16 residues. The germline V gene encodes CDR1 LGHNA and CDR2 YSLEER. Between the trimmed V and J ends, which lost 4 bases and 9 bases, there was a span of 22 bases. The CDR3 bases are TGCGCCAGCAGCCGGCTGCGAAGGGGCGAAGCCAGTGAGCAGTTCTTC. This encodes CASSRLRRGEASEQFF.

The chain joins TRBV11-2 to TRBJ2-7, with 8 bases lining up with TRBD1. In germline, CDR1 is SGHAT, CDR2 FQNNGV. V shed 4 bases, J shed 2 bases, and the junction held 7 bases outside the gene matches. The CDR3 has 15 residues. The CDR3 DNA follows: TGTGCCAGCAGCTACGGACAGGGTGGACCCTACGAGCAGTACTTC. Its protein product is CASSYGQGGPYEQYF.

This chain connects TRBV7-8 to TRBJ2-7; D not certain. Germline CDR1 reads SGHVS; CDR2 reads FQNEAQ. There are 15 residues in the CDR3. V lost 1 base, J lost 2 bases, and 12 bases lay in between. The CDR3, as DNA: TGTGCCAGCAGCTTAGAAGTCTCAGAAACCTACGAGCAGTACTTC. Its translation is CASSLEVSETYEQYF.

The chain employs TRBV7-8 and TRBJ1-1, with 8 bases identical to TRBD1. The germline gives CDR1 SGHVS, CDR2 FQNEAQ. V lost 4 bases to trimming and J lost 5 bases; unmatched junction nucleotides: 3. This CDR3 spans 13 amino acids. The DNA for the CDR3 is TGTGCCAGCAGCTCAGACAGGGGAACTGAAGCTTTCTTT. It specifies CASSSDRGTEAFF. The full variable domain, with the rest looked up from reference TRBV7-8 and TRBJ1-1, is GAGVSQSPRYKVAKRGQDVALRCDPISGHVSLFWYQQALGQGPEFLTYFQNEAQLDKSGLPSDRFFAERPEGSVSTLKIQRTQQEDSAVYLCASSSDRGTEAFFGQGTRLTVV.

This clone was recorded a few times. The rearrangement links TRBV6-2 or TRBV6-3 to TRBJ2-3; possibly TRBD1 for D (6 bases). This CDR3 is built from 14 residues. Trimming cost V 5 bases and J 2 bases, with 11 bases left between them. Germline V CDR1 and CDR2: MNHEY, SVGEGT. The DNA of the CDR3 is TGTGCCAGCAGTGGGGGCGGTGCCACAGATACGCAGTATTTT. It codes for CASSGGGATDTQYF.

This chain uses TRBV4-3 with TRBJ2-1, with no clear D. CDR3 length: 15 residues. Per the germline V gene, CDR1 is LGHNA and CDR2 is YSLEER. The V end was cut by 0 bases, the J end by 6 bases, with 12 bases between. The DNA of the CDR3 is TGCGCCAGCAGCCAAGATTTTAACCTACGCAATGAGCAGTTCTTC. Its translation: CASSQDFNLRNEQFF.

The chain carries TRBV6-5 and TRBJ2-7; TRBD1 matches at 12 bases. CDR3 length: 15 amino acids. Germline CDR1 and CDR2: MNHEY and SVGAGI. Trimming removed 5 bases from V and 4 bases from J; junction bases left unmatched: 6. In DNA form, the CDR3 reads TGTGCCAGCAGTCCTGGGACAGGGGGCGCGTACGAGCAGTACTTC. Encoded protein: CASSPGTGGAYEQYF.

The chain carries TRBV6-6 and TRBJ2-3; D might be TRBD1 (5 bases). The V and J ends lost 6 bases and 6 bases respectively, with 16 bases between them. From germline, CDR1 is MNHNY and CDR2 SVGAGI (reference sequence). The CDR3 is made up of 14 amino acids. The CDR3 is CASSLPQGGDTQYF. CDR3 bases: TGTGCCAGCAGCCTACCCCAGGGCGGTGATACGCAGTATTTT.

V and J are TRBV7-2 and TRBJ1-5; 7 nucleotides align to TRBD1. Germline assignment: CDR1 SGHTA and CDR2 FQGNSA. With V trimmed by 4 bases and J by 7 bases, 10 bases remained unmatched. The CDR3 has 15 residues. The CDR3 bases are TGTGCCAGCAGCTCCCGTGGGCAGGGGGAACAGCCCCAGCATTTT. This sequence encodes CASSSRGQGEQPQHF.

The table lists this clone with a count of one. This chain uses TRBV6-2 or TRBV6-3 with TRBJ1-1, with a possible D match to TRBD1 (5 bases). Germline CDR1 is MNHEY and CDR2 is SVGEGT. The V end lost 4 bases, the J end lost 5 bases, and 8 bases lay between the germline ends. There are 12 residues in the CDR3. The CDR3 DNA reads TGTGCCAGCAGTTGGGGCGAAACTGAAGCTTTCTTT. Protein: CASSWGETEAFF.

The chain carries TRBV6-1 and TRBJ1-1; D gene uncertain. CDR1 is MNHNS and CDR2 is SASEGT in the germline V gene. Trimming pared 2 bases from V and 3 bases from J, leaving 7 bases between. The CDR3 has 13 residues. CDR3 sequence reads: CASSETRYTEAFF. The CDR3 coding sequence is TGTGCCAGCAGTGAAACCCGGTACACTGAAGCTTTCTTT.

This clone was counted a single time. This chain uses TRBV4-1 with TRBJ2-2; D unclear. Germline CDR1 MGHRA, CDR2 YSYEKL. The V end was cut by 4 bases, the J end by 7 bases, with 13 bases between. This CDR3 region has 14 residues. The CDR3, as DNA: TGCGCCAGCAGCCTAAGAGGTGGTGGCGGGGAGCTGTTTTTT. Translated: CASSLRGGGGELFF.